This T cell receptor (beta chain) was retrieved from a study of blood T cell repertoires in COVID-19. Source study methods: The assay estimated nucleated cells by amplifying reference gene primers. Produced via immunoSEQ multiplex PCR; TCRdb's table is partial and in-frame only. That table is the source of V, J and clone size, and D and trimming were worked out from the DNA. The table has 150,000 or so clones, 84% seen once. V was trimmed by 2 bases and J by 5 bases, leaving 9 bases between them. Germline V gene lookup returns CDR1 LNHDA and CDR2 SQIVND (reference sequence). This CDR3 contains 14 residues.

The chain carries TRBV19 and TRBJ2-2; D is possibly TRBD1 (6 bases). This receptor was taken from a human donor in a cohort sampled during active COVID-19. Sequenced sample: peripheral blood. CDR3 residues: CASSITDRTGELFF. In DNA, the CDR3 is TGTGCCAGTAGTATAACTGACAGGACCGGGGAGCTGTTTTTT.